This TCR beta chain was identified in a study of CD8+CD57+ T cells in acquired aplastic anemia. Genomic DNA provided the template from which TCR beta VDJ and CDR3 profiles were obtained. TCRdb recomputed calls from the reads with MiXCR, one row per CDR3 protein. The sample contains 150,000 to 200,000 distinct CDR3 sequences, just under 45% of which appear only once. Sequenced input: sorted CD4+, CD8+, or CD8+CD57+ T cells (not recorded which) from PBMCs. The TCR originated in a human donor in good health.

DNA for the CDR3: TGTGCCAGCAGCCCCCGGAGTGGCTACACCTTC. Protein product: CASSPRSGYTF. This rearrangement joins TRBV7-9 to TRBJ1-2; D is unresolved. The CDR3 runs to 11 residues. Germline V gives CDR1 SEHNR, CDR2 FQNEAQ (reference sequence). With 5 bases removed from V and 7 bases from J, the gap between germline ends came to 8 bases.